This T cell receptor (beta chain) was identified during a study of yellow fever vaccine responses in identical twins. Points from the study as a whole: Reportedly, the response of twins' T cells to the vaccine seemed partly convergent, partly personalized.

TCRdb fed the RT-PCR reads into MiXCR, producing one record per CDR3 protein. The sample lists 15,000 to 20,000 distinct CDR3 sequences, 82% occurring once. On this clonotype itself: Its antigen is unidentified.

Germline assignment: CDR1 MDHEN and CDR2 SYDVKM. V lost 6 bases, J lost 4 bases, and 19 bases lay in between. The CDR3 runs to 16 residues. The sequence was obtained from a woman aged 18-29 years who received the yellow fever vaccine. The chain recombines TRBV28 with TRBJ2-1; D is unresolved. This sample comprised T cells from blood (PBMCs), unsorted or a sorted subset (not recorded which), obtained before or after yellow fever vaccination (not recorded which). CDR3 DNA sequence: TGTGCCAGCAGCTCTGGACGAAACAGCAGGTACAATGAGCAGTTCTTC. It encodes CASSSGRNSRYNEQFF. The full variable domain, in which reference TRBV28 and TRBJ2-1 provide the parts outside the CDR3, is DVKVTQSSRYLVKRTGEKVFLECVQDMDHENMFWYRQDPGLGLRLIYFSYDVKMKEKGDIPEGYSVSREKKERFSLILESASTNQTSMYLCASSSGRNSRYNEQFFGPGTRLTVL.